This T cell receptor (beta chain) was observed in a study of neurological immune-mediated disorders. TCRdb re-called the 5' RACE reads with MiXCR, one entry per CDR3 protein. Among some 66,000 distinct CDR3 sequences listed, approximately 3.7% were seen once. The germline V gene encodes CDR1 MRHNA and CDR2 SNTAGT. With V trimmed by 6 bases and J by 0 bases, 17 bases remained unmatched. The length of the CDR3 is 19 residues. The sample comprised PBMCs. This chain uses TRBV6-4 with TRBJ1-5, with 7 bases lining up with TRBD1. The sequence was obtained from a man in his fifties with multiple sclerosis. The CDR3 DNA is TGTGCCAGCAGCGCCGCGGCACAGGGACAGCCCCATAGCAATCAGCCCCAGCATTTT. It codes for CASSAAAQGQPHSNQPQHF.